The TCR beta chain described here comes from a study of cytomegalovirus exposure and HLA in healthy donors. Background on the study: Samples from HLA-typed donors yielded about 80 million unique TCRs in an early data release.

A multiplex PCR was run with 60 Vbeta primers and 13 Jbeta primers. Repertoires were generated with immunoSEQ multiplex PCR, while TCRdb's copy carries only in-frame clones and drops some. The repertoire holds roughly 130,000 clones, with approximately 67% as singletons. The germline V gene encodes CDR1 LGHNA and CDR2 YSLEER. V dropped 0 bases and J dropped 2; count of bases not matched to a gene: 10. The CDR3 runs 18 residues. This clone has more than one count but fewer than ten. The specimen was PBMCs. The chain recombines TRBV4-3 with TRBJ2-3; 8 bases line up with TRBD2. This TCR came from a woman aged 60-70 years in good health and CMV-seronegative. DNA of the CDR3: TGCGCCAGCAGCCAAGATGGGGCTAGCGGGTCGACCACAGATACGCAGTATTTT. This encodes CASSQDGASGSTTDTQYF.